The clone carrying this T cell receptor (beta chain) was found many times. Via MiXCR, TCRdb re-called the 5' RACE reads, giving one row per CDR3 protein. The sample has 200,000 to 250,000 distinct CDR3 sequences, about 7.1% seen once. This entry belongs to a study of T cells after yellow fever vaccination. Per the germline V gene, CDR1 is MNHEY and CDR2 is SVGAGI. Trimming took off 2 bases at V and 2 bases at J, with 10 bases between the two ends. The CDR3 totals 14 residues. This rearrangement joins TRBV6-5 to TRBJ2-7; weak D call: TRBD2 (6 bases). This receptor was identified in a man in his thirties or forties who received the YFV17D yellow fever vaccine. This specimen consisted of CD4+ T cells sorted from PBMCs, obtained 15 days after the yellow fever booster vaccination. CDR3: CASSYGGKTYEQYF. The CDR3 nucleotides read TGTGCCAGCAGTTACGGGGGGAAAACCTACGAGCAGTACTTC.